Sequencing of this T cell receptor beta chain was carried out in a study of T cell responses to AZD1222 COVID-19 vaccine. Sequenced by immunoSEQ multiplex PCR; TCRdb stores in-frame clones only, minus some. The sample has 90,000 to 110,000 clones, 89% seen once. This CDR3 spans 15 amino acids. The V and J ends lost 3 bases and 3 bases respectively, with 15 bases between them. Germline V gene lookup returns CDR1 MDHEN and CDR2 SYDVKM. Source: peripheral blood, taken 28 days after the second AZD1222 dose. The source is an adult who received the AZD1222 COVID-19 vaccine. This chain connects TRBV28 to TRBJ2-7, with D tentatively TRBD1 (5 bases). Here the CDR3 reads CASSLEGANFYEQYF. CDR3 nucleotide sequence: TGTGCCAGCAGTTTGGAAGGGGCGAATTTCTACGAGCAGTACTTC.